This T cell receptor beta chain was sequenced during a study of blood T cell repertoires in COVID-19. Study information: COVID-19 samples from acute and convalescent phases originated in the United States, Italy and Spain.

This CDR3 is 17 amino acids long. Germline-derived CDR1 and CDR2 are LNHDA and SQIVND (reference sequence). With 2 bases removed from V and 0 bases from J, the gap between germline ends came to 15 bases. Methods used by the authors: Scientists estimated how many nucleated cells there were by amplifying reference gene primers. Data came from immunoSEQ multiplex PCR; TCRdb stores just in-frame clones and leaves some out. That table is the source of V, J and clone size, and D and trimming were worked out from the DNA. Here the sample spans some 150,000 clones, approximately 85% being singletons. The sample taken for sequencing was peripheral blood. This receptor was obtained from a human donor with acute or convalescent COVID-19. The donor label of this sample is uncertain. The V and J genes are TRBV19 and TRBJ2-3, with a possible D match to TRBD1 (7 bases). The CDR3 nucleotides are TGTGCCAGTAGTATACGTGGAGGGGGCCCTAGCACAGATACGCAGTATTTT. It encodes CASSIRGGGPSTDTQYF.